This T cell receptor beta chain was profiled in a study of blood T cell repertoires in COVID-19. For the study at large: The study drew acute and convalescent COVID-19 samples from the United States, Italy and Spain.

J gave up 6 bases and V 3 bases, and 1 base lay outside the gene matches. The V gene's germline CDR1 is MNHEY and CDR2 SMNVEV (reference sequence). The CDR3 length is 13 residues. Original analysis: Using reference gene primer amplification, nucleated cell counts were estimated. This table comes from immunoSEQ multiplex PCR, and its TCRdb copy is limited to in-frame clones, with some not included. V, J and clone size reflect that table, while D and trimming were determined from the DNA. The profile shows 40,000 to 45,000 clones, around 89% of them singletons. Sequencing was performed on peripheral blood. The V and J genes are TRBV27 and TRBJ1-5; 8 bases are shared with TRBD1. The receptor comes from a human donor in a cohort sampled during active COVID-19. CDR3 DNA: TGTGCCAGCAGTTTCCAGGGGGCTCAGCCCCAGCATTTT. It specifies CASSFQGAQPQHF.